The 19 T cell receptor beta chains given below trace back to one sample, sequenced in a study of low-dose radiotherapy and immunotherapy resistance in tumors. TRAV- and TRBV-specific primers primed first-strand cDNA, covering alpha and beta chains. The PCR that amplified TCRs ran for 20 cycles, relying on a constant-region primer and a V-primer adapter. TCRdb used MiXCR to reprocess the reads, holding one entry per CDR3 protein. The data hold tens of thousands of distinct CDR3 sequences, with roughly 19% observed a single time. As for time point: before trial treatment. The sequenced sample was PBMCs, obtained before treatment. These receptors originate from a male donor with prostate cancer.

CDR3 in amino acids: CAISEPGAPGALVYEQYF. In nucleotides, the CDR3 is TGTGCCATCAGTGAGCCGGGGGCTCCGGGGGCCCTCGTATACGAGCAGTACTTC. J is TRBJ2-7 and V is TRBV10-3; D tentatively fits TRBD1 or TRBD2 (6 bases each). Germline V gene lookup returns CDR1 ENHRY and CDR2 SYGVKD. This CDR3 has 18 residues. The ends were cut back, 2 bases at V and 4 bases at J, with 24 bases in the middle.

The J gene is TRBJ1-3, the V gene TRBV2, with 7 bases lining up with TRBD1. J was trimmed by 7 bases and V by 7 bases; bases with no gene match: 13. Germline assignment: CDR1 SNHLY and CDR2 FYNNEI. CDR3 size: 15 residues. CDR3 coding DNA: TGTGCCAGCATTCTCCGGACAGGCTCTCGGAACACCATATATTTT. Residues: CASILRTGSRNTIYF.

This clonotype was seen many times. The rearrangement joins TRBV6-2 or TRBV6-3 to TRBJ2-2, with a possible D match to TRBD1 (7 bases). The germline V gene encodes CDR1 MNHEY and CDR2 SVGEGT. With 4 bases removed from V and 7 bases from J, the gap between germline ends came to 13 bases. This CDR3 comprises 14 residues. CDR3 coding DNA: TGTGCCAGCAGTTCAGGGGGGCGTGACGGGGAGCTGTTTTTT. Translating it yields CASSSGGRDGELFF.

In this sample, this clonotype turned up many times. CDR3 in DNA: TGCAGCGCCTGGTGGGGGAGGTCCTACGAGCAGTACTTC. Protein: CSAWWGRSYEQYF. The rearrangement joins TRBV20-1 to TRBJ2-7; D might be TRBD2 (6 bases). CDR1 is DFQATT, CDR2 SNEGSKA, per germline (reference sequence). CDR3 length: 13 amino acids.

Points on this clonotype: A far larger clone lies a single base away; this is likely a read error. The chain joins TRBV13 to TRBJ2-1; D is undetermined. This CDR3 is built from 14 residues. Germline CDR1 PRHDT, CDR2 FYEKMQ (reference sequence). The CDR3 DNA follows: TGTGTCAGCAGCGCAGACCCCCGGTACAATGAGCAGTTCTTC. Its protein is CVSSADPRYNEQFF. Together with reference TRBV13 and TRBJ2-1, the CDR3 gives the full variable domain: AAGVIQSPRHLIKEKRETATLKCYPIPRHDTVYWYQQGPGQDPQFLISFYEKMQSDKGSIPDRFSAQQFSDYHSELNMSSLELGDSALYFCVSSADPRYNEQFFGPGTRLTVL.

Relative to its sample, this clonotype is medium-sized (0.01 to 0.1%). V usage is TRBV5-1 and J usage is TRBJ2-3; D possibly uses TRBD1 or TRBD2 (5 bases each). The CDR3 contains 17 residues. V lost 4 bases, J lost 2 bases, and 20 bases lay in between. The V gene's germline CDR1 is SGHRS and CDR2 YFSETQ. CDR3 sequence (DNA): TGCGCCAGCAGCCACGTGTCGGGGCGAAGGGACACAGATACGCAGTATTTT. It specifies CASSHVSGRRDTDTQYF. The full variable domain, with the rest looked up from reference TRBV5-1 and TRBJ2-3, is KAGVTQTPRYLIKTRGQQVTLSCSPISGHRSVSWYQQTPGQGLQFLFEYFSETQRNKGNFPGRFSGRQFSNSRSEMNVSTLELGDSALYLCASSHVSGRRDTDTQYFGPGTRLTVL.

This chain links TRBV5-1 with TRBJ1-2; a possible D gene is TRBD1 (5 bases). CDR1 is SGHRS, CDR2 YFSETQ, per germline. The CDR3 runs 17 residues. The germline V and J ends were trimmed by 0 bases and 9 bases, with 24 bases remaining between them. The CDR3 loop reads CASSLAAGVAEGTSYTF. CDR3 DNA: TGCGCCAGCAGCTTGGCAGCGGGGGTCGCCGAGGGAACAAGCTACACCTTC.

This clonotype was seen repeatedly, ten times or more. This chain joins TRBV12-3 or TRBV12-4 and TRBJ2-7; 9 bases fit TRBD2. J lost 1 base, V lost 6 bases, and 4 bases had no gene match. This CDR3 has 14 residues. DNA for the CDR3: TGTGCCAGCAGCGGGACTAGCTCTTCCTACGAGCAGTACTTC. It codes for CASSGTSSSYEQYF.

This clonotype has ten or more counts. The CDR3 sequence is CASSLDLNSPLHF. The CDR3 bases are TGTGCCAGCAGCCTTGACCTGAATTCACCCCTCCACTTT. J is TRBJ1-6 and V is TRBV7-6; D unclear. This CDR3 spans 13 amino acids. Germline-derived CDR1 and CDR2 are SGHVS and FNYEAQ. V lost 5 bases and J lost 7, with 9 bases in between. Based on the CDR3 plus reference TRBV7-6 and TRBJ1-6, the full variable domain is GAGVSQSPRYKVTKRGQDVALRCDPISGHVSLYWYRQALGQGPEFLTYFNYEAQQDKSGLPNDRFSAERPEGSISTLTIQRTEQRDSAMYRCASSLDLNSPLHFGNGTRLTVT.

There are many counts of this clonotype. This rearrangement joins TRBV5-1 to TRBJ2-7; TRBD1 matches at 7 bases. The CDR3 loop spans 14 amino acids. In germline, CDR1 is SGHRS, CDR2 YFSETQ. J gave up 2 bases and V 1 base, and 3 bases lay outside the gene matches. Written as DNA, the CDR3 is TGCGCCAGCAGCTTGCGGCAGGGGGCCTACGAGCAGTACTTC. Translated, it gives CASSLRQGAYEQYF.

The chain has TRBV6-2 or TRBV6-3 and TRBJ1-1; TRBD1 is a possible D gene (6 bases). Germline V lookup: CDR1 MNHEY, CDR2 SVGEGT. Trimming left V 0 bases short and J 6 bases short, with 29 bases between. The CDR3 contains 20 residues. DNA of the CDR3: TGTGCCAGCAGTTACTCTGCGAGGGGGGCTGGACCCCTTGAGGGGCCTGAAGCTTTCTTT. Protein: CASSYSARGAGPLEGPEAFF.

There are many counts of this clonotype. V and J are TRBV11-2 and TRBJ1-1; the D gene is possibly TRBD1 (6 bases). The CDR3 totals 16 residues. With 1 base removed from V and 1 base from J, the gap between germline ends came to 13 bases. CDR1 and CDR2 (germline): SGHAT, FQNNGV. This CDR3 reads CASSLVGRGGNTEAFF. CDR3 in DNA: TGTGCCAGCAGCTTAGTTGGGAGGGGGGGGAACACTGAAGCTTTCTTT.

This clonotype showed up many times. This chain links TRBV15 with TRBJ2-1, with TRBD2 matching over 9 bases. CDR3 length equals 18 residues. CDR1 is LNHNV, CDR2 YYDKDF, per germline (reference sequence). V lost 3 bases to trimming and J lost 1 base; unmatched junction nucleotides: 10. The DNA of the CDR3 is TGTGCCACCAGCAGCCCCGGGCGGGGGGGTCTATCCTACAATGAGCAGTTCTTC. It is translated as CATSSPGRGGLSYNEQFF.

This clonotype has more than one count but fewer than ten. This may arise from a read error, as a much more abundant clone is one base away. In DNA, the CDR3 is TGTGCCAGCAGTGGGACAGGGAACACCGGGGAGCTGTTTTTT. Translating gives CASSGTGNTGELFF. The genes are TRBV12-3 or TRBV12-4 and TRBJ2-2; TRBD1 matches 8 bases. With 5 bases clipped from V and 1 base from J, the junction kept 0 bases outside the gene matches. This CDR3 is built from 14 residues.

This clonotype was recorded at least ten times. The chain joins TRBV11-2 to TRBJ1-2; D unclear. V lost 0 bases, J lost 8 bases, and 10 bases lay in between. The CDR3 sequence is 13 residues long. Germline V gene sequence: CDR1 SGHAT, CDR2 FQNNGV. DNA of the CDR3: TGTGCCAGCAGCTTAGATCGGAATTCCGGCTACACCTTC. The encoded protein is CASSLDRNSGYTF.

This clonotype was picked up many times. V gene TRBV4-1 combines with J gene TRBJ2-7; D not certain. Trimming left V 2 bases short and J 4 bases short, with 9 bases between. The CDR3 totals 13 residues. CDR1 and CDR2 (germline): MGHRA, YSYEKL. Here the CDR3 DNA reads TGCGCCAGCAGCCAAAGAACACAGTACGAGCAGTACTTC. It translates to CASSQRTQYEQYF.

This clonotype was detected ten times or more. The chain employs TRBV7-2 and TRBJ1-5; D unresolved. Trimming removed 2 bases at V and 6 bases at J, with 8 bases between. The CDR3 is made up of 13 amino acids. In germline, CDR1 is SGHTA, CDR2 FQGNSA. The CDR3 region is CASSLRGSQPQHF. DNA of the CDR3: TGTGCCAGCAGCTTACGGGGTAGTCAGCCCCAGCATTTT.

Turning to this clonotype: Since a far larger clone is one base different, this is likely a read error. This rearrangement joins TRBV6-8 to TRBJ2-1; TRBD1 aligns across 9 bases. Germline assignment: CDR1 MNHGY and CDR2 SAAAGT. The CDR3 totals 16 residues. After removal of 10 bases from V and 5 bases from J, the junction contained 15 bases not matched to a gene. The CDR3 sequence is CATRFTNRGQDNEQFF. CDR3 nucleotides: TGTGCCACCAGATTCACGAACAGGGGGCAGGACAATGAGCAGTTCTTC.

The chain joins TRBV3-1 to TRBJ2-2; 7 bases match TRBD2. The CDR3 contains 14 residues. Germline V gene lookup returns CDR1 LGHDT and CDR2 YNNKEL (reference sequence). J was trimmed by 5 bases and V by 5 bases; bases with no gene match: 5. CDR3 amino acids: CASSATSATGELFF. CDR3 DNA sequence: TGTGCCAGCAGCGCTACTAGCGCGACCGGGGAGCTGTTTTTT.